The rows below give T cell receptor beta chains drawn from one sample of a study of T cells in Graves' hyperthyroidism and ophthalmopathy. TCRdb ran MiXCR on the multiplex PCR reads and lists one entry per CDR3 protein. The repertoire has a few hundred thousand distinct CDR3 sequences, 15% to 19% of them found once; the top ten carry around 6.6%. The sequenced sample consisted of blood. Every receptor here comes from a woman aged 30 to 39 with Graves' hyperthyroidism. CDR3s include the opening cysteine and the closing phenylalanine or tryptophan. The order of the fields is clone size, D gene, V gene, J gene, CDR3 DNA, CDR3 protein. The D gene is left open where the match is weak. Clone size, where shown, is once, few, many, or a class for clones that have expanded.

size: few
D: TRBD1
V: TRBV7-9
J: TRBJ1-1
DNA: TGTGCCAGCAGCTTAGACCAGGGGGCATCCACTGAAGCTTTCTTT
CDR3: CASSLDQGASTEAFF

size: -
D: -
V: TRBV28
J: TRBJ2-7
DNA: TGTGCCAGCAGTTTGTATACGGGGTCGCTTTCCTACGAGCAGTACTTC
CDR3: CASSLYTGSLSYEQYF

size: many
D: -
V: TRBV30
J: TRBJ2-1
DNA: TGTGCCTGGAGTGCTCCAACTGAGCAGTTCTTC
CDR3: CAWSAPTEQFF

size: many
D: -
V: TRBV20-1
J: TRBJ1-2
DNA: TGCAGTGCTAGGCCCTCTGCAAACAGCTACACCTTC
CDR3: CSARPSANSYTF

size: -
D: TRBD2
V: TRBV12-3/TRBV12-4
J: TRBJ2-1
DNA: TGTGCCAGCAGTTGGACTAGCGGGAGCAGGGAGCAGTTCTTC
CDR3: CASSWTSGSREQFF

size: many
D: TRBD2
V: TRBV2
J: TRBJ2-7
DNA: TGTGCCAGCAGCGGGACTAGCGGGCCTGACGGCGAGCAGTACTTC
CDR3: CASSGTSGPDGEQYF

size: many
D: -
V: TRBV29-1
J: TRBJ2-7
DNA: TGCAGCGTTGAAACAGAACCTTACGAGCAGTACTTC
CDR3: CSVETEPYEQYF

size: many
D: -
V: TRBV27
J: TRBJ2-1
DNA: TGTGCCAGCAGTATCCAAGGCCACAATTACAATGAGCAGTTCTTC
CDR3: CASSIQGHNYNEQFF

size: few
D: TRBD2
V: TRBV9
J: TRBJ2-1
DNA: TGTGCCAGCAGGGACGGGAGGAACCCTGAGCAGTTCTTC
CDR3: CASRDGRNPEQFF

size: many
D: -
V: TRBV12-3/TRBV12-4
J: TRBJ2-1
DNA: TGTGCCAGCAGTAACTGGACTAATTACAATGAGCAGTTCTTC
CDR3: CASSNWTNYNEQFF

size: -
D: -
V: TRBV7-9
J: TRBJ1-2
DNA: TGTGCCAGCAGCTTAGTCACAGGTGAGTATGGCTACACCTTC
CDR3: CASSLVTGEYGYTF

size: -
D: TRBD2
V: TRBV11-2
J: TRBJ2-1
DNA: TGTGGCAGCAGCTCTGGACTAGCGGGGCCTACATCTGAGCAGTTCTTC
CDR3: CGSSSGLAGPTSEQFF

size: -
D: -
V: TRBV7-9
J: TRBJ2-2
DNA: TGTGCCAGCAGCTTAGACCGCACCGGGGAGCTGTTTTTT
CDR3: CASSLDRTGELFF

size: -
D: TRBD1
V: TRBV19
J: TRBJ1-5
DNA: TGTGCCGAGACAGGGGTTGGAAATCAGCCCCAGCATTTT
CDR3: CAETGVGNQPQHF

size: -
D: TRBD1
V: TRBV19
J: TRBJ2-3
DNA: TGTGCCAGTAACACAGGGGGCGCGGACACAGATACGCAGTATTTT
CDR3: CASNTGGADTDTQYF

size: few
D: TRBD2
V: TRBV4-1
J: TRBJ2-7
DNA: TGCGCCAGCAGCCCGCTCGGACTAGCGGGAGAGCAGTACTTC
CDR3: CASSPLGLAGEQYF

size: few
D: -
V: TRBV30
J: TRBJ1-5
DNA: TGTGCCTGGAACGCAGGGGCTAATCAGCCCCAGCATTTT
CDR3: CAWNAGANQPQHF

size: many
D: TRBD2
V: TRBV24-1
J: TRBJ2-2
DNA: TGTGCCACCAGTGACAACGGACTAGCGCAACGAACCGGGGAGCTGTTTTTT
CDR3: CATSDNGLAQRTGELFF

size: -
D: TRBD2
V: TRBV4-3
J: TRBJ2-7
DNA: TGCGCCAGCAGCCCAGCCGCGGGAGGGCCCTACGAGCAGTACTTC
CDR3: CASSPAAGGPYEQYF

size: many
D: -
V: TRBV27
J: TRBJ2-7
DNA: TGTGCCAGCAGTTTGGGATGGACAGCCCCCTACGAGCAGTACTTC
CDR3: CASSLGWTAPYEQYF

size: many
D: -
V: TRBV6-1
J: TRBJ2-2
DNA: TGTGCCAGCAGGACAGGAAACACCGGGGAGCTGTTTTTT
CDR3: CASRTGNTGELFF

size: -
D: TRBD2
V: TRBV5-1
J: TRBJ2-3
DNA: TGCGCCAGCAGCTTGGAAGGGCTAGCGGGCGCAGATACGCAGTATTTT
CDR3: CASSLEGLAGADTQYF

size: many
D: -
V: TRBV11-2
J: TRBJ2-4
DNA: TGTGCCAGCAGCAGTCGACAGTTGGCCAAAAACATTCAGTACTTC
CDR3: CASSSRQLAKNIQYF

size: many
D: -
V: TRBV5-1
J: TRBJ2-7
DNA: TGCGCCAGCAGCTTGGATCCGGGCTACGAGCAGTACTTC
CDR3: CASSLDPGYEQYF

size: many
D: TRBD1
V: TRBV11-2
J: TRBJ2-2
DNA: TGTGCCAGCAGCTCGGGACAGGGGGCGTCCGGGGAGCTGTTTTTT
CDR3: CASSSGQGASGELFF

size: many
D: TRBD2
V: TRBV11-2
J: TRBJ2-7
DNA: TGTGCCAGCAGCCACCGCGTCCAGCGGGAGAGAACCTACGAGCAGTACTTC
CDR3: CASSHRVQRERTYEQYF

size: many
D: TRBD2
V: TRBV7-9
J: TRBJ2-1
DNA: TGTGCCAGCAGCTTTAGCGGGAGGGCCGCAAATGAGCAGTTCTTC
CDR3: CASSFSGRAANEQFF

size: many
D: TRBD2
V: TRBV6-2/TRBV6-3
J: TRBJ2-5
DNA: TGTGCCAGCAGCCAGAGCGGGGGCGTCGAGACCCAGTACTTC
CDR3: CASSQSGGVETQYF

size: many
D: TRBD1
V: TRBV7-9
J: TRBJ1-5
DNA: TGTGCCAGCAGCTCGGGACAGTCATATCAGCCCCAGCATTTT
CDR3: CASSSGQSYQPQHF

size: -
D: -
V: TRBV29-1
J: TRBJ1-4
DNA: TGCAGCGTCTGGACACTGAGTGAAAAACTGTTTTTT
CDR3: CSVWTLSEKLFF

size: many
D: -
V: TRBV7-2
J: TRBJ2-7
DNA: TGTGCCAGCAGCTTAGGCCTCGGACAAACCTTGGGACACGAGCAGTACTTC
CDR3: CASSLGLGQTLGHEQYF

size: -
D: TRBD2
V: TRBV2
J: TRBJ2-1
DNA: TGTGCCAGCAGCGGGACTAGCGGGATTATCCACAATGAGCAGTTCTTC
CDR3: CASSGTSGIIHNEQFF

size: many
D: -
V: TRBV7-8
J: TRBJ1-5
DNA: TGTGCCAGCAGCTTAACGACTCAGCCCCAGCATTTT
CDR3: CASSLTTQPQHF

size: -
D: -
V: TRBV24-1
J: TRBJ2-1
DNA: TGTGCCACCGCCACCCACGGCGACGAGGGACGTGAGCAGTTCTTC
CDR3: CATATHGDEGREQFF

size: few
D: -
V: TRBV5-5
J: TRBJ1-1
DNA: TGTGCCAGCAGCTGGGGGGATAGGAACACTGAAGCTTTCTTT
CDR3: CASSWGDRNTEAFF

size: few
D: -
V: TRBV7-3
J: TRBJ2-1
DNA: TGTGCCAGCAGCTTACGGGACTCCCTGGAAGGGCAGTTCTTC
CDR3: CASSLRDSLEGQFF

size: many
D: TRBD2
V: TRBV30
J: TRBJ2-5
DNA: TGTGCCTGGAGTGTACAGGCGGGAGGCCAAGAGACCCAGTACTTC
CDR3: CAWSVQAGGQETQYF

size: many
D: -
V: TRBV7-9
J: TRBJ2-7
DNA: TGTGCCAGCAGCTTATCTTCGTTCGCGTCCTACGAGCAGTACTTC
CDR3: CASSLSSFASYEQYF

size: few
D: TRBD2
V: TRBV29-1
J: TRBJ2-7
DNA: TGCAGCGTTGGGACTAGCGGGAGTATTCCCTACTACGAGCAGTACTTC
CDR3: CSVGTSGSIPYYEQYF

size: few
D: -
V: TRBV6-5
J: TRBJ2-1
DNA: TGTGCCAGCAGTTACTCGAATCTAGACTACAATGAGCAGTTCTTC
CDR3: CASSYSNLDYNEQFF

size: many
D: -
V: TRBV12-3/TRBV12-4
J: TRBJ1-4
DNA: TGTGCCAGCAGTTTAGCGATGGGGATGGAGAGGGAAAAACTGTTTTTT
CDR3: CASSLAMGMEREKLFF

size: many
D: TRBD1
V: TRBV20-1
J: TRBJ2-5
DNA: TGCAGTGCTAGAGCGGGACAGGGGGCAACGACCCAGTACTTC
CDR3: CSARAGQGATTQYF

size: -
D: -
V: TRBV29-1
J: TRBJ1-2
DNA: TGCAGCGGATCGATGGGGGGTTATGGCTACACCTTC
CDR3: CSGSMGGYGYTF

size: few
D: -
V: TRBV9
J: TRBJ2-5
DNA: TGTGCCAGCAGCGCTTGGCCCCAGTACCAAGAGACCCAGTACTTC
CDR3: CASSAWPQYQETQYF

size: once
D: -
V: TRBV5-8
J: TRBJ1-4
DNA: TGTGCCAGCAGCCCAGGGACGGGGGCTAATGAAAAACTGTTTTTT
CDR3: CASSPGTGANEKLFF

size: few
D: TRBD2
V: TRBV10-3
J: TRBJ2-1
DNA: TGTGCCATCAGTGAGTCGAAGGGACTAGCCCGGGGAGGCAATGAGCAGTTCTTC
CDR3: CAISESKGLARGGNEQFF

size: -
D: -
V: TRBV7-8
J: TRBJ2-1
DNA: TGTGCCTCCGGACAGACCTACAATGAGCAGTTCTTC
CDR3: CASGQTYNEQFF

size: many
D: -
V: TRBV27
J: TRBJ2-1
DNA: TGTGCCAGCAGCCGCTCGCCGACGTACAATGAGCAGTTCTTC
CDR3: CASSRSPTYNEQFF

size: many
D: -
V: TRBV7-2
J: TRBJ1-2
DNA: TGTGCCAGCAGCTTAGGAGTCGGGGGCGCTTCTCGCGGCTACACCTTC
CDR3: CASSLGVGGASRGYTF

size: -
D: -
V: TRBV5-4
J: TRBJ2-7
DNA: TGTGCCAGCAGCCCCCGGACGGGCGAATGGGCAGGGAATACTGACGAGCAGTACTTC
CDR3: CASSPRTGEWAGNTDEQYF

size: few
D: TRBD2
V: TRBV20-1
J: TRBJ2-4
DNA: TGCAGTGCTAAGCCCCTCCTAGCGGGAGTTGGAGACATTCAGTACTTC
CDR3: CSAKPLLAGVGDIQYF

size: -
D: TRBD1
V: TRBV7-2
J: TRBJ2-7
DNA: TGTGCCAGCAGCTTACGGACAGGGGGGGACGAGCAGTACTTC
CDR3: CASSLRTGGDEQYF

size: many
D: -
V: TRBV29-1
J: TRBJ1-2
DNA: TGCAGCGCCAAGAGGGGGGGCGCGACTCGTGACACCTTC
CDR3: CSAKRGGATRDTF